The clone carrying this TCR beta chain was observed a few times. Its matching antigen is unknown. MiXCR, applied by TCRdb to the 5' RACE reads, yields one record per CDR3 protein. The sample yields 300,000 or so distinct CDR3 sequences, around a sixth seen once. This sample is drawn from a study of T-cell memory formation after mild COVID-19. About the research overall: Clusters were largely donor specific. Study-level findings and limits: Most CD4+ clones that shrank were in CM and EM, while CD8+ ones turned up in EMRA.

There are 14 residues in the CDR3. In germline, CDR1 is MDHEN, CDR2 SYDVKM. Trimming cost V 1 base and J 1 base, with 7 bases left between them. The TCR originated in a man younger than 35 who had mild COVID-19 (a few samples of this study predate the infection). Cell type and time point are not known. Sequencing input: PBMCs or a T cell subset sorted from them (not recorded which). This sequence joins TRBV28 and TRBJ1-1; D is ambiguous. CDR3 DNA sequence: TGTGCCAGCAGTTTATCATTTCAGAACACTGAAGCTTTCTTT. Translation: CASSLSFQNTEAFF.